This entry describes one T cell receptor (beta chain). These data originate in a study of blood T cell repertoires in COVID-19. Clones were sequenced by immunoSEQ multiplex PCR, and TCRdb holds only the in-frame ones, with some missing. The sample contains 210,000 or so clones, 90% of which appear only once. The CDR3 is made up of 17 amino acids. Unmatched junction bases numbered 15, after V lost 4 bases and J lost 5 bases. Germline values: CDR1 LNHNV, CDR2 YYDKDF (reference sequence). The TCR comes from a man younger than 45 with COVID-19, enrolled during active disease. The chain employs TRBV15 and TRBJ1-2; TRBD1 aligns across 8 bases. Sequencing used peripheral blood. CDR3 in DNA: TGTGCCACCAGCACGTTAACCCGGGACAGGCTCCTTTATGGCTACACCTTC. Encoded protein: CATSTLTRDRLLYGYTF.